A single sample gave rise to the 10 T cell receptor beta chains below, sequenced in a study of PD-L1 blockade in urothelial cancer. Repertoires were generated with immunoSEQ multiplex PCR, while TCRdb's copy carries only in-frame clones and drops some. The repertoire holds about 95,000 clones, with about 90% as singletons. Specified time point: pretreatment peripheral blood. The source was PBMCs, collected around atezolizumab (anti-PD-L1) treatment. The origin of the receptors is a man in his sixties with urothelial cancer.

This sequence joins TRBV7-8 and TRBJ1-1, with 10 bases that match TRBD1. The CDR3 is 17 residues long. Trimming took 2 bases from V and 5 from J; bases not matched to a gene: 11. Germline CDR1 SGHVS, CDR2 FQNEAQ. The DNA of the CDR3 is TGTGCCAGCAGCTTATCCTTTAGAAGACAGGGGGCTACTGAAGCTTTCTTT. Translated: CASSLSFRRQGATEAFF.

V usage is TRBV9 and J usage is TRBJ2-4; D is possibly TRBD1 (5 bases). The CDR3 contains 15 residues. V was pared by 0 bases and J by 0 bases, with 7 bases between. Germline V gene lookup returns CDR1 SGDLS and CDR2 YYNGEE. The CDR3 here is CASSVGGAAKNIQYF. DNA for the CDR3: TGTGCCAGCAGCGTAGGGGGCGCAGCCAAAAACATTCAGTACTTC. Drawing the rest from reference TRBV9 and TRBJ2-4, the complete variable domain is DSGVTQTPKHLITATGQRVTLRCSPRSGDLSVYWYQQSLDQGLQFLIQYYNGEERAKGNILERFSAQQFPDLHSELNLSSLELGDSALYFCASSVGGAAKNIQYFGAGTRLSVL.

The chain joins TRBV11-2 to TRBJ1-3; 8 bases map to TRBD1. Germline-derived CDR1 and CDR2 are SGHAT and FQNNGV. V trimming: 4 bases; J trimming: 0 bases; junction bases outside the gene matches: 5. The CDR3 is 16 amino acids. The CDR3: CASSSSGTGSGNTIYF. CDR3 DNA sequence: TGTGCCAGCAGCTCCTCCGGGACAGGCTCTGGAAACACCATATATTTT.

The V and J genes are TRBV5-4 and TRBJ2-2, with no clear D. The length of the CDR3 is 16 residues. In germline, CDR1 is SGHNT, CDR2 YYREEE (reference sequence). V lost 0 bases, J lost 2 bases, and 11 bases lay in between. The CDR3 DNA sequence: TGTGCCAGCAGCTTGGAGTGGCAGACTAACACCGGGGAGCTGTTTTTT. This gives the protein CASSLEWQTNTGELFF.

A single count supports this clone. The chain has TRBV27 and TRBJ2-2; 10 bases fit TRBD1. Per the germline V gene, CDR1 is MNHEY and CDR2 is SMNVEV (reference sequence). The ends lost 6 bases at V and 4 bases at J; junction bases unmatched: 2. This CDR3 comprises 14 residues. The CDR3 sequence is CASRRTGGTGELFF. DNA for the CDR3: TGTGCCAGCAGACGGACAGGGGGCACCGGGGAGCTGTTTTTT.

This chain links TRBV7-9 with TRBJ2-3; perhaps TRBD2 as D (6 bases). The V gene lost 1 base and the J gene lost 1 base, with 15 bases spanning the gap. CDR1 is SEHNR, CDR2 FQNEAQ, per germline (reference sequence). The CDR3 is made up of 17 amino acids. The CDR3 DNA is TGTGCCAGCAGCTTAGGAGGGCGGGGAAGTGGCACAGATACGCAGTATTTT. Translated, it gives CASSLGGRGSGTDTQYF.

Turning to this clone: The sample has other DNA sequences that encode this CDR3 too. The CDR3 is CASSLVGTSGGETQYF. The CDR3 DNA reads TGTGCCAGCAGCTTAGTCGGGACTAGCGGGGGAGAGACCCAGTACTTC. The J gene is TRBJ2-5, the V gene TRBV7-2; 14 nucleotides line up with TRBD2. Germline assignment: CDR1 SGHTA and CDR2 FQGNSA. Trimming removed 1 base from V and 4 bases from J; junction bases left unmatched: 2. The CDR3 consists of 16 residues.

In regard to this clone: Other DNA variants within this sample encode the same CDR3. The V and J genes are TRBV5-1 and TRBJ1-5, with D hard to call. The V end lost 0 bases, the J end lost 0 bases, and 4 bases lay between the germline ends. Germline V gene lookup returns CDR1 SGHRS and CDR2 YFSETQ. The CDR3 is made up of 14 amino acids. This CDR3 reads CASSLDSSNQPQHF. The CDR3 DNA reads TGCGCCAGCAGCTTGGACAGTAGCAATCAGCCCCAGCATTTT.

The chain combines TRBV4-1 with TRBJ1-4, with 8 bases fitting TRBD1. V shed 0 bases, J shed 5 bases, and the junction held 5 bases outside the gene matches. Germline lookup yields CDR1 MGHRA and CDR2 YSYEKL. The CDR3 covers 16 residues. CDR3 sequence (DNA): TGCGCCAGCAGCCAAGATTGGAGGGACAGGAATGAAAAACTGTTTTTT. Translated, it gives CASSQDWRDRNEKLFF.

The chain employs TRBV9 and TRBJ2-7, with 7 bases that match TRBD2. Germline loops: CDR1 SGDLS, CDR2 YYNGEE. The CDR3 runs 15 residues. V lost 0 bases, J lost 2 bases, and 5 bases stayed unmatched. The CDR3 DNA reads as TGTGCCAGCAGCGTAGGTCTAGCGGAAACCTACGAGCAGTACTTC. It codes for CASSVGLAETYEQYF.